These 20 T cell receptor beta chains share one sample of origin, sequenced in a study of blood T cell repertoires in COVID-19. The assay was immunoSEQ multiplex PCR, and TCRdb's table has in-frame clones only and misses some. The sample includes a few hundred thousand clones, roughly 88% of them seen just once. Sequencing was done on a sample of PBMCs or T cells enriched from blood (not recorded which). Every receptor here comes from a woman aged 50 to 60 who had recovered from COVID-19.

Here the CDR3 reads CASTSTSAYNEQFF. Here the CDR3 DNA reads TGTGCCAGCACTAGCACATCCGCCTACAATGAGCAGTTCTTC. The V call is TRBV2, the J call TRBJ2-1, with D perhaps matching TRBD2 (5 bases). V was trimmed by 7 bases and J by 2 bases, leaving 12 bases between them. Germline CDR1 and CDR2: SNHLY and FYNNEI. The CDR3 length is 14 residues.

V gene TRBV7-9 combines with J gene TRBJ2-2, with D maybe TRBD1 (5 bases). V lost 6 bases and J lost 4, with 21 bases in between. The CDR3 consists of 17 residues. The germline gives CDR1 SEHNR, CDR2 FQNEAQ (reference sequence). CDR3 DNA: TGTGCCAGCAGATTCCCTGGGAAGGGGCCCTCCACCGGGGAGCTGTTTTTT. It is translated as CASRFPGKGPSTGELFF.

This rearrangement joins TRBV24-1 to TRBJ1-1, with TRBD1 identical over 8 bases. Germline V gene data show CDR1 as KGHDR and CDR2 as SFDVKD. This CDR3 spans 14 amino acids. Trimming cost V 5 bases and J 5 bases; bases outside gene matches: 6. The CDR3 region is CATSVGTGRTEAFF. CDR3 bases: TGTGCCACCAGTGTTGGGACAGGAAGGACTGAAGCTTTCTTT.

The chain joins TRBV7-2 to TRBJ2-1; 9 bases line up with TRBD2. This CDR3 is built from 16 residues. J lost 5 bases, V lost 4 bases, and 9 bases had no gene match. Per germline, CDR1 SGHTA and CDR2 FQGNSA. CDR3 protein: CASSSPAGGADNEQFF. CDR3 nucleotide sequence: TGTGCCAGCAGCTCCCCGGCGGGGGGGGCTGACAATGAGCAGTTCTTC.

The J gene is TRBJ2-2, the V gene TRBV27, with TRBD2 identical over 14 bases. The length of the CDR3 is 19 residues. The ends lost 6 bases at V and 5 bases at J; junction bases unmatched: 14. Germline-derived CDR1 and CDR2 are MNHEY and SMNVEV (reference sequence). This chain's CDR3 is CASSKPRLAGGPQTGELFF. The CDR3 coding sequence is TGTGCCAGCAGCAAACCCCGACTAGCGGGAGGGCCGCAAACCGGGGAGCTGTTTTTT.

The chain recombines TRBV5-1 with TRBJ2-5, with a possible D match to TRBD1 (5 bases). Trimming removed 0 bases at V and 5 bases at J, with 17 bases between. CDR3 length equals 16 residues. Germline-derived CDR1 and CDR2 are SGHRS and YFSETQ. The CDR3 bases are TGCGCCAGCAGCTTGGGAGACCAGGGTCTTTGGGAGACCCAGTACTTC. Its protein product is CASSLGDQGLWETQYF.

CDR3 protein: CATLDRAGYEQYF. CDR3 DNA sequence: TGTGCCACCTTGGACAGGGCTGGTTACGAGCAGTACTTC. This chain connects TRBV19 to TRBJ2-7; 8 bases are a match to TRBD1. This CDR3 spans 13 amino acids. The germline gives CDR1 LNHDA, CDR2 SQIVND (reference sequence). The V gene end was trimmed by 10 bases and the J gene end by 4 bases; junction bases not matched to a gene: 9.

The chain employs TRBV11-2 and TRBJ1-1; D is perhaps TRBD1 (5 bases). The CDR3 extends over 14 amino acids. Trimming pared 2 bases from V and 1 base from J, leaving 8 bases between. Germline CDR1 and CDR2: SGHAT and FQNNGV. In DNA, the CDR3 is TGTGCCAGCAGCTTATCACAGGCGAACACTGAAGCTTTCTTT. Residues: CASSLSQANTEAFF.

The chain couples TRBV7-9 to TRBJ2-3, with a weak D call TRBD2 (5 bases). V lost 1 base and J lost 4, with 12 bases in between. CDR1 SEHNR and CDR2 FQNEAQ come from the germline V gene (reference sequence). The CDR3 loop spans 15 amino acids. In nucleotides, the CDR3 is TGTGCCAGCAGCTTAGGAGGGTATGGGGCAGATACGCAGTATTTT. Translated: CASSLGGYGADTQYF.

The CDR3 here is CASSLLAGQAYNEQFF. The CDR3 DNA reads TGTGCCAGCAGCTTACTAGCGGGGCAAGCCTACAATGAGCAGTTCTTC. V gene TRBV7-8 combines with J gene TRBJ2-1; 9 bases are a match to TRBD2. V shed 2 bases and J 2 bases; nucleotides not matched to a gene: 4. Germline V gives CDR1 SGHVS, CDR2 FQNEAQ. This CDR3 contains 16 residues. The complete variable domain, with remaining parts taken from reference TRBV7-8 and TRBJ2-1, reads GAGVSQSPRYKVAKRGQDVALRCDPISGHVSLFWYQQALGQGPEFLTYFQNEAQLDKSGLPSDRFFAERPEGSVSTLKIQRTQQEDSAVYLCASSLLAGQAYNEQFFGPGTRLTVL.

The chain recombines TRBV28 with TRBJ2-1, with D possibly matching TRBD1 (6 bases). Trimming stripped 3 bases from V and 9 bases from J, with 9 bases between. Germline V lookup: CDR1 MDHEN, CDR2 SYDVKM. The CDR3 is 12 amino acids. CDR3 region: CASSFVGGEQFF. The DNA for the CDR3 is TGTGCCAGCAGTTTTGTAGGGGGTGAGCAGTTCTTC.

This clone was counted between two and nine times. The CDR3 protein is CASTRTGFEQYF. CDR3 bases: TGTGCCAGCACAAGGACAGGGTTCGAGCAGTACTTC. This rearrangement joins TRBV12-3 or TRBV12-4 to TRBJ2-7, with 8 bases fitting TRBD1. The CDR3 sequence is 12 residues long. V gave up 7 bases and J gave up 6 bases; unmatched junction bases: 5.

CDR3 in amino acids: CASSMGTDNQPQHF. The CDR3 DNA is TGTGCCAGTAGTATGGGGACAGACAATCAGCCCCAGCATTTT. The rearrangement joins TRBV19 to TRBJ1-5; 7 positions agree with TRBD1. V dropped 3 bases and J dropped 3; count of bases not matched to a gene: 2. Germline V gives CDR1 LNHDA, CDR2 SQIVND (reference sequence). The CDR3 runs 14 residues.

The CDR3, as DNA: TGTGCCAGCAGGCCATCGGGACAGGGCGGAGGCTACACCTTC. It codes for CASRPSGQGGGYTF. V is TRBV7-9 and J is TRBJ1-2, with 9 nucleotides matching TRBD1. The CDR3 extends over 14 amino acids. V lost 6 bases to trimming and J lost 8 bases; unmatched junction nucleotides: 10. From germline, CDR1 is SEHNR and CDR2 FQNEAQ (reference sequence).

The chain combines TRBV4-1 with TRBJ2-3; the D is unclear. The ends were cut back, 3 bases at V and 5 bases at J, with 9 bases in the middle. The CDR3 loop spans 13 amino acids. Germline lookup yields CDR1 MGHRA and CDR2 YSYEKL. The CDR3 DNA reads as TGCGCCAGCAGCCATGAGCGAAGAGATACGCAGTATTTT. Amino acid sequence: CASSHERRDTQYF.

In nucleotides, the CDR3 is TGCAGTGCTAGTCCTAGCGGAGCTTCCTACGAGCAGTACTTC. Its translation is CSASPSGASYEQYF. The rearrangement joins TRBV20-1 to TRBJ2-7; TRBD2 matches 7 bases. The J segment lost 1 base and the V segment lost 3 bases, leaving 6 bases of the junction unmatched. Per the germline V gene, CDR1 is DFQATT and CDR2 is SNEGSKA (reference sequence). The CDR3 runs 14 residues.

The chain combines TRBV5-4 with TRBJ2-5; D is possibly TRBD1 (5 bases). From germline, CDR1 is SGHNT and CDR2 YYREEE (reference sequence). CDR3 length: 14 amino acids. With 0 bases removed from V and 4 bases from J, the gap between germline ends came to 10 bases. The CDR3 DNA reads as TGTGCCAGCAGCTTGGTAGGGGCCGGAGAGACCCAGTACTTC. It translates to CASSLVGAGETQYF.

V is TRBV7-9 and J is TRBJ1-5; possibly TRBD1 for D (5 bases). Germline V gene sequence: CDR1 SEHNR, CDR2 FQNEAQ (reference sequence). The CDR3 loop spans 13 amino acids. V dropped 2 bases and J dropped 7 bases, with 9 bases sitting between them. CDR3: CASSLTREQPQHF. CDR3 DNA: TGTGCCAGCAGCTTAACCAGGGAACAGCCCCAGCATTTT.

The V and J genes are TRBV19 and TRBJ1-2; possible D gene TRBD1, 6 bases. There are 13 residues in the CDR3. Germline V CDR1 and CDR2: LNHDA, SQIVND (reference sequence). V shed 10 bases and J shed 0 bases, with 12 bases lying between them. As DNA, the CDR3 is TGTGCCACCGGGACACAAGCTAACTATGGCTACACCTTC. Amino acid sequence: CATGTQANYGYTF.

This sequence joins TRBV28 and TRBJ2-7; 8 bases are a match to TRBD2. After removal of 5 bases from V and 2 bases from J, the junction contained 8 bases not matched to a gene. CDR1 and CDR2 (germline): MDHEN, SYDVKM. The CDR3 has 15 residues. The CDR3 sequence: CASSPSRGGPYEQYF. The CDR3 nucleotides read TGTGCCAGCAGTCCCTCCCGGGGGGGACCCTACGAGCAGTACTTC.